Listed here are 19 T cell receptor beta chains from one sample, sequenced in a study of cytomegalovirus exposure and HLA in healthy donors. Here immunoSEQ multiplex PCR was the method, and the copy in TCRdb shows in-frame clones only, minus some. The sample lists tens of thousands of clones, approximately 95% seen once, with 0.95% to 1.3% in the top ten. The sequenced material came from PBMCs. The receptors originated from a woman in her 30s in good health and CMV-seropositive.

CDR3 bases: TGCGCCAGCAGTGAAGGACACCGAGCCTACGAGCAGTACTTC. Translating gives CASSEGHRAYEQYF. The rearrangement joins TRBV10-1 to TRBJ2-7; tentatively, D is TRBD1 (5 bases). The CDR3 runs 14 residues. The germline gives CDR1 WNHNN, CDR2 SYGVQD (reference sequence). V gave up 3 bases and J gave up 2 bases, with 11 bases separating them.

CDR3 amino acids: CASSLGRVAGMGEQFF. The CDR3 DNA follows: TGTGCCAGCAGCTTAGGCCGAGTAGCGGGGATGGGTGAGCAGTTCTTC. The chain links TRBV11-3 to TRBJ2-1; 8 nucleotides match TRBD2. The CDR3 loop spans 16 amino acids. V gave up 1 base and J gave up 9 bases; unmatched junction bases: 11. Germline CDR1 SGHNT, CDR2 YENEEA. Supplemented by reference TRBV11-3 and TRBJ2-1, the full variable domain reads EAGVVQSPRYKIIEKKQPVAFWCNPISGHNTLYWYLQNLGQGPELLIRYENEEAVDDSQLPKDRFSAERLKGVDSTLKIQPAELGDSAVYLCASSLGRVAGMGEQFFGPGTRLTVL.

This clone was counted once. This sequence joins TRBV18 and TRBJ2-7; perhaps TRBD2 as D (6 bases). Germline V CDR1 and CDR2: KGHSH, LQKENI. Trimming took 8 bases from V and 0 from J, leaving 14 bases between them. This CDR3 contains 14 residues. CDR3: CASHFERASYEQYF. For the CDR3, the DNA is TGTGCCAGCCACTTTGAGCGGGCCTCCTACGAGCAGTACTTC.

The genes are TRBV2 and TRBJ2-5; TRBD1 aligns across 8 bases. Germline V gene data show CDR1 as SNHLY and CDR2 as FYNNEI. After removal of 4 bases from V and 4 bases from J, the junction contained 8 bases not matched to a gene. The CDR3 covers 15 residues. The DNA for the CDR3 is TGTGCCAGCAGTGTAATCACAGGGGGAGGAGAGACCCAGTACTTC. Protein: CASSVITGGGETQYF.

The rearrangement joins TRBV28 to TRBJ1-5; TRBD1 matches 10 bases. CDR3 length: 22 residues. Germline CDR1 is MDHEN and CDR2 is SYDVKM. J lost 0 bases, V lost 7 bases, and 24 bases had no gene match. The CDR3 sequence is CASNGGPRGTGAEVNSNQPQHF. DNA for the CDR3: TGTGCCAGCAACGGTGGACCTCGAGGGACAGGGGCCGAAGTTAATAGCAATCAGCCCCAGCATTTT.

V is TRBV10-3 and J is TRBJ2-1; 11 bases fit TRBD2. Germline values: CDR1 ENHRY, CDR2 SYGVKD. V lost 5 bases and J lost 13; bases outside the gene matches: 13. The CDR3 spans 15 residues. CDR3 loop: CAISRDRVAGGLQFF. The CDR3 DNA reads as TGTGCCATCAGTAGGGACAGGGTAGCGGGAGGGCTACAGTTCTTC.

V is TRBV14 and J is TRBJ1-3; TRBD1 is a possible D gene (5 bases). The V and J ends lost 0 bases and 0 bases respectively, with 12 bases between them. Germline lookup yields CDR1 SGHDN and CDR2 FVKESK. There are 17 residues in the CDR3. CDR3 loop: CASSQDLTGISGNTIYF. The CDR3 DNA reads as TGTGCCAGCAGCCAAGATTTAACAGGCATCTCTGGAAACACCATATATTTT.

The rearrangement uses TRBV19 and TRBJ2-1, with TRBD1 matching 8 bases. V lost 6 bases and J lost 6; bases outside the gene matches: 13. CDR1 and CDR2 from the germline V gene are LNHDA and SQIVND (reference sequence). The CDR3 has 16 amino acids. CDR3 loop: CASRITGQGRGNEQFF. DNA of the CDR3: TGTGCCAGTAGGATAACCGGACAGGGACGAGGCAATGAGCAGTTCTTC.

The rearrangement uses TRBV10-1 and TRBJ2-7, with 7 bases aligning to TRBD1. The trim removed 3 bases at V and 0 bases at J, leaving 2 bases unmatched. Germline V lookup: CDR1 WNHNN, CDR2 SYGVQD (reference sequence). The CDR3 is made up of 14 amino acids. CDR3: CASSDAGGSYEQYF. CDR3 in DNA: TGCGCCAGCAGTGATGCAGGGGGCTCCTACGAGCAGTACTTC.

V is TRBV5-8 and J is TRBJ2-1; TRBD1 is a possible D gene (6 bases). Trimming left V 4 bases short and J 5 bases short, with 13 bases between. Germline lookup yields CDR1 SGHTS and CDR2 YDEGEE. The CDR3 covers 14 residues. The DNA for the CDR3 is TGTGCCAGCAGCCTAGGACAGATTAACAATGAGCAGTTCTTC. It specifies CASSLGQINNEQFF. Combining the CDR3 with reference TRBV5-8 and TRBJ2-1 gives the whole variable domain EAGVTQSPTHLIKTRGQQATLRCSPISGHTSVYWYQQALGLGLQFLLWYDEGEERNRGNFPPRFSGRQFPNYSSELNVNALELEDSALYLCASSLGQINNEQFFGPGTRLTVL.

The rearrangement links TRBV15 to TRBJ2-7, with 11 bases matching TRBD2. Germline V lookup: CDR1 LNHNV, CDR2 YYDKDF (reference sequence). V lost 0 bases to trimming and J lost 1 base; unmatched junction nucleotides: 14. The CDR3 runs 20 residues. The CDR3 spells CATSRDRLAGGLVHSYEQYF. CDR3 sequence (DNA): TGTGCCACCAGCAGAGATCGCCTAGCGGGAGGACTAGTCCATTCCTACGAGCAGTACTTC.

This chain connects TRBV4-3 to TRBJ1-2; 7 positions agree with TRBD1. J gave up 4 bases and V 1 base, and 6 bases lay outside the gene matches. CDR1 LGHNA and CDR2 YSLEER come from the germline V gene. CDR3 length: 15 amino acids. CDR3 sequence: CASSQARQGSYGYTF. The DNA for the CDR3 is TGCGCCAGCAGCCAAGCTCGACAGGGCTCCTATGGCTACACCTTC.

This sequence joins TRBV27 and TRBJ2-5, with TRBD1 matching 8 bases. The CDR3 is 15 residues long. Trimming removed 4 bases from V and 5 bases from J; junction bases left unmatched: 9. Germline lookup yields CDR1 MNHEY and CDR2 SMNVEV (reference sequence). In DNA form, the CDR3 reads TGTGCCAGCAGTTCGAGGACAGGGTATGGTGAGACCCAGTACTTC. Its protein product is CASSSRTGYGETQYF.

The chain uses TRBV6-1 and TRBJ1-6, with 9 positions matching TRBD1. CDR1 and CDR2 from the germline V gene are MNHNS and SASEGT. The CDR3 is 15 amino acids. The V segment lost 10 bases and the J segment 0 bases; nucleotides outside the gene matches: 4. CDR3 in DNA: TGTGCCATTGTACAGGGGGCCTCCTATAATTCACCCCTCCACTTT. Its translation: CAIVQGASYNSPLHF.

The J gene is TRBJ2-7, the V gene TRBV9; D may be TRBD2 (5 bases). With 0 bases removed from V and 3 bases from J, the gap between germline ends came to 10 bases. Per germline, CDR1 SGDLS and CDR2 YYNGEE. This CDR3 region has 14 residues. The CDR3 loop is CASSVVAEDYEQYF. CDR3 DNA sequence: TGTGCCAGCAGCGTAGTTGCGGAGGACTACGAGCAGTACTTC.

This clone was observed a few times. This sequence joins TRBV6-5 and TRBJ2-2, with no clear D. Trimming left V 6 bases short and J 3 bases short, with 8 bases between. Germline CDR1 and CDR2: MNHEY and SVGAGI. This CDR3 is 13 amino acids long. CDR3 in amino acids: CASSQLDTGELFF. The CDR3 nucleotides read TGTGCCAGCAGCCAACTTGACACCGGGGAGCTGTTTTTT.

V usage is TRBV14 and J usage is TRBJ1-1, with D possibly TRBD1 on 5 matching bases. The V and J ends lost 2 bases and 2 bases respectively, with 6 bases between them. The length of the CDR3 is 13 residues. Germline V gene lookup returns CDR1 SGHDN and CDR2 FVKESK. CDR3 sequence: CASSQQGNTEAFF. The DNA for the CDR3 is TGTGCCAGCAGCCAACAGGGTAACACTGAAGCTTTCTTT.

In its sample, this clone was seen a few times. The chain recombines TRBV7-2 with TRBJ2-7; 11 bases map to TRBD2. With 5 bases clipped from V and 4 bases from J, the junction kept 10 bases outside the gene matches. The CDR3 is 16 residues long. The germline V gene encodes CDR1 SGHTA and CDR2 FQGNSA. The chain's CDR3 is CASSPDATSGSYEQYF. The CDR3, as DNA: TGTGCCAGCAGCCCAGATGCAACTAGCGGGAGTTACGAGCAGTACTTC.

The chain is built from TRBV19 and TRBJ2-2; TRBD2 agrees at 8 bases. The V gene's germline CDR1 is LNHDA and CDR2 SQIVND (reference sequence). This CDR3 comprises 18 residues. V lost 7 bases and J lost 6; bases outside the gene matches: 19. CDR3 loop: CASKEGSVGGRIAGELFF. CDR3 in DNA: TGTGCCAGTAAGGAGGGAAGTGTAGGCGGGAGGATCGCCGGGGAGCTGTTTTTT.